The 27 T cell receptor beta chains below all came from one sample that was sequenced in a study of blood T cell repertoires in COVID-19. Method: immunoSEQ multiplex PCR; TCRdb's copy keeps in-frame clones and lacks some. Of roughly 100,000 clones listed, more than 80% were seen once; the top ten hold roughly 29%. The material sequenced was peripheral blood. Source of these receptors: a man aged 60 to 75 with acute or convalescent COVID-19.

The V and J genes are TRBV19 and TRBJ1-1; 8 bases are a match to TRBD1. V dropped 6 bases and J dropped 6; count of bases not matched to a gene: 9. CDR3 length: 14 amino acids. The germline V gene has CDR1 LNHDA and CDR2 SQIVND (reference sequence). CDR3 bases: TGTGCCAGTAGAACTACAGGGGGAGGTCCTGAAGCTTTCTTT. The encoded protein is CASRTTGGGPEAFF.

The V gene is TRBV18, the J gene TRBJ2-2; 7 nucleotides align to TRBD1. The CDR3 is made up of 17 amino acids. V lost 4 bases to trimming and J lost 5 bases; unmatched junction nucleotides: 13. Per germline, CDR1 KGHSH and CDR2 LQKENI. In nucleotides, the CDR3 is TGTGCCAGCTCACTGTTGTCGGGACAGAGAGATACCGGGGAGCTGTTTTTT. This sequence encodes CASSLLSGQRDTGELFF.

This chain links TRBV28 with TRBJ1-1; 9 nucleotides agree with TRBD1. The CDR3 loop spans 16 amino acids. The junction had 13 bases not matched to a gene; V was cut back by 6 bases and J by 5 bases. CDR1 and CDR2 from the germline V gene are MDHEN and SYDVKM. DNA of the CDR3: TGTGCCAGCAGACCCTTAACAGGGGGCTTGTTTACTGAAGCTTTCTTT. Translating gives CASRPLTGGLFTEAFF.

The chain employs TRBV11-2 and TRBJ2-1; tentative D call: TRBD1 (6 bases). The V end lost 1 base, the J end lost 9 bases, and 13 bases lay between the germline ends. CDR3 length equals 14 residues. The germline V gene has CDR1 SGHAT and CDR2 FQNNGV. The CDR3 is CASSLVSWDIEQFF. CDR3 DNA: TGTGCCAGCAGCTTAGTATCGTGGGACATTGAGCAGTTCTTC.

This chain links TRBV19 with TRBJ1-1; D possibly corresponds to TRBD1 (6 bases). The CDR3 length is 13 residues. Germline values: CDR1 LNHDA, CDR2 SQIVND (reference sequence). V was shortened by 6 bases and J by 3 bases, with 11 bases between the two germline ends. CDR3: CASSLNRDTEAFF. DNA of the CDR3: TGTGCCAGTAGCCTCAACAGGGACACTGAAGCTTTCTTT. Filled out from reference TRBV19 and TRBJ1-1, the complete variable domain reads DGGITQSPKYLFRKEGQNVTLSCEQNLNHDAMYWYRQDPGQGLRLIYYSQIVNDFQKGDIAEGYSVSREKKESFPLTVTSAQKNPTAFYLCASSLNRDTEAFFGQGTRLTVV.

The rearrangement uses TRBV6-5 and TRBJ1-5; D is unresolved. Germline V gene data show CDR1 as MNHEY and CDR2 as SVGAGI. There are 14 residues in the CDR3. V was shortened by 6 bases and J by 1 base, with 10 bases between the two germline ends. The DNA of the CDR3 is TGTGCCAGCAGCGCCTCAAGCAGCAATCAGCCCCAGCATTTT. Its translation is CASSASSSNQPQHF.

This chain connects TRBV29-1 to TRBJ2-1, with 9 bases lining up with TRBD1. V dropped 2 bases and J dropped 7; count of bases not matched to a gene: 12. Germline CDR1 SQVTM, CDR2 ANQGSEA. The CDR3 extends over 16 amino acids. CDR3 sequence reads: CSVEPLEDRGRNEQFF. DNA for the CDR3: TGCAGCGTTGAACCACTAGAGGACAGGGGAAGGAATGAGCAGTTCTTC.

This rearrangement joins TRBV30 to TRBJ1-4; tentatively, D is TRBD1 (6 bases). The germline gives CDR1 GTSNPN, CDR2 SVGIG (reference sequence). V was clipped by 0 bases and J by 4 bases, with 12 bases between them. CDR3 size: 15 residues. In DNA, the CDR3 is TGTGCCTGGAGTGTACAGAACAGGGATAATGAAAAACTGTTTTTT. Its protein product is CAWSVQNRDNEKLFF.

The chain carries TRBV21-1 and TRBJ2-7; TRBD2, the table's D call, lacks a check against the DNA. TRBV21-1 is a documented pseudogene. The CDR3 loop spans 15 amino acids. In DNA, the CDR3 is TGTGCCAGCAGCCCTCGGGGAGGCGGTAACTACGAGCAGTACTTC. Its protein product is CASSPRGGGNYEQYF.

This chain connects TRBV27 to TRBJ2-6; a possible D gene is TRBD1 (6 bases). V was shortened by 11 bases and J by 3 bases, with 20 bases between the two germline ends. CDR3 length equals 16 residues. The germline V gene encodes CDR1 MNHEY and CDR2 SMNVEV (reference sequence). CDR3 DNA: TGTGCCGGGTTCACAACAGGGAATGGTGGGGCCAACGTCCTGACTTTC. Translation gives CAGFTTGNGGANVLTF.

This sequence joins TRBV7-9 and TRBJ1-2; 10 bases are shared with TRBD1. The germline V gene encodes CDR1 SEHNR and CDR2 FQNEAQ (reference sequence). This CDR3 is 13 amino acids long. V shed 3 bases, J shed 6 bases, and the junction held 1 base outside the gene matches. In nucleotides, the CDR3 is TGTGCCAGCAGCTTCGGGACAGGGGATGGCTACACCTTC. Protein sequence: CASSFGTGDGYTF.

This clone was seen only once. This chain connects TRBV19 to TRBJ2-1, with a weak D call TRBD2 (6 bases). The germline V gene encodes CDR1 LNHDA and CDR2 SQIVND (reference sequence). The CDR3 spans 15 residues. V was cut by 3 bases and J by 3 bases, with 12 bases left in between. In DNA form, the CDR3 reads TGTGCCAGTAGTATTAATAGCGGAGTCTACAATGAGCAGTTCTTC. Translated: CASSINSGVYNEQFF.

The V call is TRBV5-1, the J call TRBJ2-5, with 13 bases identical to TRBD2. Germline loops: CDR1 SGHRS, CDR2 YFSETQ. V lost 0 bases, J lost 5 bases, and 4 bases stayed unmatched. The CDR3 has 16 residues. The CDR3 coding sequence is TGCGCCAGCAGCTTGGGGGGACTAGCGGGACGGGAGACCCAGTACTTC. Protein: CASSLGGLAGRETQYF.

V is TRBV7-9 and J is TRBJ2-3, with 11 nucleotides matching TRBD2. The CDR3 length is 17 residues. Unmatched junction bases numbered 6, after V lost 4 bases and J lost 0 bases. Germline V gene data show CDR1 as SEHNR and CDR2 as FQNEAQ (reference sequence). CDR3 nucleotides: TGTGCCAGCAGCTACGGACTAGCGGGCAAAAGCACAGATACGCAGTATTTT. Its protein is CASSYGLAGKSTDTQYF.

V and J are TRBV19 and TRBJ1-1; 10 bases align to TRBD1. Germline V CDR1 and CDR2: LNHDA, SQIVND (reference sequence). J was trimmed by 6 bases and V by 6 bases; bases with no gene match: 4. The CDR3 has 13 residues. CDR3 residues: CASSRDRGAEAFF. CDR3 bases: TGTGCCAGTAGCAGGGACAGGGGTGCTGAAGCTTTCTTT.

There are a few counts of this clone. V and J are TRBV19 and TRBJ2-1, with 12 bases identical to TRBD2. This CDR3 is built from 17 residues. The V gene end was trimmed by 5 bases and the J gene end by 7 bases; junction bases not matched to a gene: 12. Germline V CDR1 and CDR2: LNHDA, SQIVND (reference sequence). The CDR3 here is CASSLLVRTSGMNEQFF. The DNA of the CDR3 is TGTGCCAGTAGTTTGTTGGTCAGGACTAGCGGGATGAATGAGCAGTTCTTC.

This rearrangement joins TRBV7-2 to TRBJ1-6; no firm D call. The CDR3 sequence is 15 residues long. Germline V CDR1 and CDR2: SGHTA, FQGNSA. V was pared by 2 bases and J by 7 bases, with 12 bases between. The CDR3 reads CASSLLGRMNSPLHF. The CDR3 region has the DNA TGTGCCAGCAGCTTACTGGGCAGGATGAATTCACCCCTCCACTTT. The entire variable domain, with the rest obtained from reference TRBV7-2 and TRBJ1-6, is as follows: GAGVSQSPSNKVTEKGKDVELRCDPISGHTALYWYRQSLGQGLEFLIYFQGNSAPDKSGLPSDRFSAERTGGSVSTLTIQRTQQEDSAVYLCASSLLGRMNSPLHFGNGTRLTVT.

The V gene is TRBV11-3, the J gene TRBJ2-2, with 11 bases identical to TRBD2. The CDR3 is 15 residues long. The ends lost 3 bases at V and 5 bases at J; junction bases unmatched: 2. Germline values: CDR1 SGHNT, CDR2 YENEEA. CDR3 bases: TGTGCCAGCAGCTTTAGCGGGAGGGCGACCGGGGAGCTGTTTTTT. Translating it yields CASSFSGRATGELFF.

The CDR3 reads CASSPRTGGMANQPQHF. CDR3 in DNA: TGTGCCAGCAGTCCCCGGACAGGAGGAATGGCCAATCAGCCCCAGCATTTT. The rearrangement links TRBV27 to TRBJ1-5, with 7 bases identical to TRBD1. Germline CDR1 reads MNHEY; CDR2 reads SMNVEV (reference sequence). V trimming: 5 bases; J trimming: 3 bases; junction bases outside the gene matches: 13. The length of the CDR3 is 17 residues.

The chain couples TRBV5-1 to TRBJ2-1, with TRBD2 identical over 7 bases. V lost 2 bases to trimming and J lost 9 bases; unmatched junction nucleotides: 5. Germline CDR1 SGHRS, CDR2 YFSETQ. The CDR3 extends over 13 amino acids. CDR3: CASSFGLESEQFF. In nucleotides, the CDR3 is TGCGCCAGCAGCTTTGGACTAGAATCTGAGCAGTTCTTC.

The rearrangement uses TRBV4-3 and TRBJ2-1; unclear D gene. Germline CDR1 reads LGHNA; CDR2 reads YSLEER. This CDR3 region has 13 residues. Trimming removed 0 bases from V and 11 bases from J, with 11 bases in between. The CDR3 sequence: CASSQEERYKQFF. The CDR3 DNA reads TGCGCCAGCAGCCAAGAGGAGCGATATAAGCAGTTCTTC.

This chain's CDR3 is CAWSVKSDTEAFF. The CDR3 region has the DNA TGTGCCTGGAGTGTAAAATCCGACACTGAAGCTTTCTTT. The V call is TRBV30, the J call TRBJ1-1, with D hard to call. V was clipped by 0 bases and J by 3 bases, with 8 bases between them. There are 13 residues in the CDR3. Germline V gene sequence: CDR1 GTSNPN, CDR2 SVGIG (reference sequence).

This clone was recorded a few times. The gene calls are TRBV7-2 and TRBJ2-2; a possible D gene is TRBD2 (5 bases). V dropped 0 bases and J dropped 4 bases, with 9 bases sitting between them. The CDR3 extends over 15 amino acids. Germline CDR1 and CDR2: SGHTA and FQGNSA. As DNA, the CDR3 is TGTGCCAGCAGCTTAGCCCAGAGGGCCACCGGGGAGCTGTTTTTT. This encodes CASSLAQRATGELFF.

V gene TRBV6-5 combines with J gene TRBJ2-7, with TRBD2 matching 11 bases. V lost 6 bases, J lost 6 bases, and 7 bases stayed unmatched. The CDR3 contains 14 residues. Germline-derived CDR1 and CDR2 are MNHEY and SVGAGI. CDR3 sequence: CASSLLTSGSEQYF. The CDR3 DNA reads TGTGCCAGCAGCCTCCTTACTAGCGGGAGCGAGCAGTACTTC.

The CDR3 sequence: CASSEVPGLISGNTIYF. CDR3 nucleotides: TGCGCCAGCAGTGAGGTCCCGGGACTGATCTCTGGAAACACCATATATTTT. This rearrangement joins TRBV10-2 to TRBJ1-3; D perhaps matches TRBD1 (5 bases). The ends were cut back, 2 bases at V and 0 bases at J, with 14 bases in the middle. The CDR3 is 17 residues long. CDR1 and CDR2 (germline): WSHSY, SAAADI.

In DNA, the CDR3 is TGTGCCAGCAGCTTTCCCTTACAGGGATCAGGCACAGATACGCAGTATTTT. Protein product: CASSFPLQGSGTDTQYF. This sequence joins TRBV5-4 and TRBJ2-3, with TRBD1 as a possible D gene (6 bases). V gave up 2 bases and J gave up 1 base, with 17 bases separating them. This CDR3 has 17 amino acids. Germline loops: CDR1 SGHNT, CDR2 YYREEE (reference sequence). Full variable domain (rest looked up from reference TRBV5-4 and TRBJ2-3): ETGVTQSPTHLIKTRGQQVTLRCSSQSGHNTVSWYQQALGQGPQFIFQYYREEENGRGNFPPRFSGLQFPNYSSELNVNALELDDSALYLCASSFPLQGSGTDTQYFGPGTRLTVL.

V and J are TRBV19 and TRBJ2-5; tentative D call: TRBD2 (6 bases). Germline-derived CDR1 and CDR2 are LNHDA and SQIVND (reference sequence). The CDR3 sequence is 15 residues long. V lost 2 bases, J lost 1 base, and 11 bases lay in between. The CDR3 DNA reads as TGTGCCAGTAGTATATCTTTGGGAGGCCAAGAGACCCAGTACTTC. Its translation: CASSISLGGQETQYF.